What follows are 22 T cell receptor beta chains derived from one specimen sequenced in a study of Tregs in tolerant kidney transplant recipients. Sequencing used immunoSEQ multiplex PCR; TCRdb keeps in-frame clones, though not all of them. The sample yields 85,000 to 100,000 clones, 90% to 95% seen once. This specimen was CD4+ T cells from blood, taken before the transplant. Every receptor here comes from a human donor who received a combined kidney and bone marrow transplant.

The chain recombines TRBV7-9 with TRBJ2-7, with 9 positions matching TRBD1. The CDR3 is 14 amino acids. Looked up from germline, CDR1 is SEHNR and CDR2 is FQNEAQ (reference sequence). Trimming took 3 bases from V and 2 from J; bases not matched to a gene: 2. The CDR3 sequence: CASSLGQGAYEQYF. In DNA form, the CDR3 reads TGTGCCAGCAGCTTGGGACAGGGAGCCTACGAGCAGTACTTC.

CDR3 bases: TGTGCCAGCAGCGTTCAGACAGGGAACACCGGGGAGCTGTTTTTT. Translation gives CASSVQTGNTGELFF. V is TRBV5-4 and J is TRBJ2-2, with a tentative D call TRBD1 (6 bases). The ends were cut back, 4 bases at V and 1 base at J, with 11 bases in the middle. The CDR3 runs 15 residues. CDR1 is SGHNT, CDR2 YYREEE, per germline (reference sequence).

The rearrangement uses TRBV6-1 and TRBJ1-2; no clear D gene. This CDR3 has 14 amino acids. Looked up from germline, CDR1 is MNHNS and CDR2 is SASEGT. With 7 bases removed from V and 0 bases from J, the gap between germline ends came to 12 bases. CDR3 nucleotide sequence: TGTGCCAGCAACAGAGAATTAGCTAACTATGGCTACACCTTC. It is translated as CASNRELANYGYTF.

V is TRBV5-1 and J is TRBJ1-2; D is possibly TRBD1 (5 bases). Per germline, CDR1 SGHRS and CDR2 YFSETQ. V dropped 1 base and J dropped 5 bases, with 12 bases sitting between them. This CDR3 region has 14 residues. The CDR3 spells CASSLNGGEYGYTF. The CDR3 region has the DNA TGCGCCAGCAGCTTGAACGGGGGGGAATATGGCTACACCTTC.

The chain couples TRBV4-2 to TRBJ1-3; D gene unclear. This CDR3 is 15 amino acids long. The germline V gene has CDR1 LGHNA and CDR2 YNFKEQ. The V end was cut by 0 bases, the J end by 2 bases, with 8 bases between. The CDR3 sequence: CASSQDPGTGNTIYF. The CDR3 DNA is TGTGCCAGCAGCCAAGATCCCGGGACTGGAAACACCATATATTTT.

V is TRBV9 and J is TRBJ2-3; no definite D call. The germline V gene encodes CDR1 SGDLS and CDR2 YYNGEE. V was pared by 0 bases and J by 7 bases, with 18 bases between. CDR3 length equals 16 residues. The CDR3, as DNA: TGTGCCAGCAGCGTAGATTTGGGCCCCATCACGAATACGCAGTATTTT. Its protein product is CASSVDLGPITNTQYF.

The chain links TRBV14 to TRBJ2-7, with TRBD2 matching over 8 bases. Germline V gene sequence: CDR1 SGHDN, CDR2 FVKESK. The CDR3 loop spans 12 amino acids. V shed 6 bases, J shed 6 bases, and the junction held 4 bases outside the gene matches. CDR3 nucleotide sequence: TGTGCCAGCAGTCTGACTAGCGCCGAGCAGTACTTC. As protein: CASSLTSAEQYF.

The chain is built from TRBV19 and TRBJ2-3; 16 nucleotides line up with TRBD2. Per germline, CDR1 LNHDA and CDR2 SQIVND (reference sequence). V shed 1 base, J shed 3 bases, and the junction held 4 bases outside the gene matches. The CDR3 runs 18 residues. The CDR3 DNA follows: TGTGCCAGTAGTATAGTGGGACTAGCGGGAGGGCGTACAGATACGCAGTATTTT. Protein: CASSIVGLAGGRTDTQYF. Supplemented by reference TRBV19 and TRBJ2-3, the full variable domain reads DGGITQSPKYLFRKEGQNVTLSCEQNLNHDAMYWYRQDPGQGLRLIYYSQIVNDFQKGDIAEGYSVSREKKESFPLTVTSAQKNPTAFYLCASSIVGLAGGRTDTQYFGPGTRLTVL.

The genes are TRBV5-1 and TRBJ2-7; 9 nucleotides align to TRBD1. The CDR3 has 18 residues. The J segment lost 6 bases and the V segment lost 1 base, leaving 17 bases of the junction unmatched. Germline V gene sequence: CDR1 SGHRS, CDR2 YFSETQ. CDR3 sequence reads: CASSLLLMRDRVDGEQYF. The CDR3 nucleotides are TGCGCCAGCAGCTTGCTCCTAATGCGGGACAGGGTTGACGGCGAGCAGTACTTC. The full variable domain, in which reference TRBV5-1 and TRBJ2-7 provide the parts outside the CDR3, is KAGVTQTPRYLIKTRGQQVTLSCSPISGHRSVSWYQQTPGQGLQFLFEYFSETQRNKGNFPGRFSGRQFSNSRSEMNVSTLELGDSALYLCASSLLLMRDRVDGEQYFGPGTRLTVT.

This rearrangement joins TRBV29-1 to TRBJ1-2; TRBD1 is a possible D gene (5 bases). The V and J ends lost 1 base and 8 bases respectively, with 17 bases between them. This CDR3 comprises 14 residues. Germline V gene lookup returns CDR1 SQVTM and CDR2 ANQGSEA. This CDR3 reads CSVEVLGAYRGYTF. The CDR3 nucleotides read TGCAGCGTTGAAGTATTAGGGGCTTATAGAGGCTACACCTTC.

The CDR3 DNA is TGTGCCAGCAGCTTAGCGGGGCCAGAGACCCAGTACTTC. This encodes CASSLAGPETQYF. V gene TRBV5-6 combines with J gene TRBJ2-5; 7 nucleotides align to TRBD2. With 2 bases clipped from V and 4 bases from J, the junction kept 2 bases outside the gene matches. The CDR3 consists of 13 residues. CDR1 is SGHDT and CDR2 is YYEEEE in the germline V gene.

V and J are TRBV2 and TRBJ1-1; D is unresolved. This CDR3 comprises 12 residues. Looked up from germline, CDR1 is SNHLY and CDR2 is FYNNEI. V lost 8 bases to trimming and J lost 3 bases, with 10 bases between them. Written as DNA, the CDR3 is TGTGCCAGCGGAATAGGAGACACTGAAGCTTTCTTT. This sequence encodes CASGIGDTEAFF. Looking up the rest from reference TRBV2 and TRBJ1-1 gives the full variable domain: EPEVTQTPSHQVTQMGQEVILRCVPISNHLYFYWYRQILGQKVEFLVSFYNNEISEKSEIFDDQFSVERPDGSNFTLKIRSTKLEDSAMYFCASGIGDTEAFFGQGTRLTVV.

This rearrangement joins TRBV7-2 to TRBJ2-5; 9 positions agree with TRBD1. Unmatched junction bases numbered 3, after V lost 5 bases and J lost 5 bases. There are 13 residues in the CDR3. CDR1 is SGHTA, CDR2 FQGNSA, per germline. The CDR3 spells CASSRQGGETQYF. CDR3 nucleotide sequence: TGTGCCAGCAGCCGACAGGGGGGGGAGACCCAGTACTTC.

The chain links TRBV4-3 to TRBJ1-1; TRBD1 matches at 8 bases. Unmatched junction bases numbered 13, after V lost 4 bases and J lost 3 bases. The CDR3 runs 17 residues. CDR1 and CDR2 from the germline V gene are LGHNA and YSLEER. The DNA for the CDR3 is TGCGCCAGCAGCCTCGGACAGGGAGGTTTTATGGACACTGAAGCTTTCTTT. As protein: CASSLGQGGFMDTEAFF.

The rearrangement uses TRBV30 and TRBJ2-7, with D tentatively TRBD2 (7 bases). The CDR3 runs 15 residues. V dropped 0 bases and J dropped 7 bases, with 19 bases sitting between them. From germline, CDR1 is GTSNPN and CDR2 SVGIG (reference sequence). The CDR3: CAWSVRGQMFWEQYF. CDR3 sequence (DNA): TGTGCCTGGAGTGTGCGGGGGCAAATGTTCTGGGAGCAGTACTTC.

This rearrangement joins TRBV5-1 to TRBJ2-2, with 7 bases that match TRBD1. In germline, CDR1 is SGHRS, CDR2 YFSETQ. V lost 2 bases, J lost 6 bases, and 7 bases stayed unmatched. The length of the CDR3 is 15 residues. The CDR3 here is CASSLDRDAAGELFF. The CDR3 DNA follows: TGCGCCAGCAGCTTAGACAGGGATGCGGCCGGGGAGCTGTTTTTT.

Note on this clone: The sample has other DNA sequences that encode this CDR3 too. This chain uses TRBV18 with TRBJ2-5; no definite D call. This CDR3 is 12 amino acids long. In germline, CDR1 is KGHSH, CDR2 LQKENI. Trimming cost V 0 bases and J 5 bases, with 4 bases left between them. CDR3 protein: CASSPPGETQYF. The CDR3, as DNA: TGTGCCAGCTCACCACCGGGCGAGACCCAGTACTTC.

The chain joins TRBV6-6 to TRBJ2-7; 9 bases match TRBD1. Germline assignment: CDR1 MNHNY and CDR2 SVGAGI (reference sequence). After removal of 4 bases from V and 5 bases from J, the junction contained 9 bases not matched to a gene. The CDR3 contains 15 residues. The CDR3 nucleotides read TGTGCCAGCAGTTCAGGAGGGACAGGGTTCCACGAGCAGTACTTC. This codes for CASSSGGTGFHEQYF.

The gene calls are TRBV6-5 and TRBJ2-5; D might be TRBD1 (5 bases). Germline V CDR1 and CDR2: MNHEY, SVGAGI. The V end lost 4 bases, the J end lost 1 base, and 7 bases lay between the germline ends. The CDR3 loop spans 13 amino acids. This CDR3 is CASSWGGQETQYF. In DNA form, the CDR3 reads TGTGCCAGCAGTTGGGGCGGCCAAGAGACCCAGTACTTC.

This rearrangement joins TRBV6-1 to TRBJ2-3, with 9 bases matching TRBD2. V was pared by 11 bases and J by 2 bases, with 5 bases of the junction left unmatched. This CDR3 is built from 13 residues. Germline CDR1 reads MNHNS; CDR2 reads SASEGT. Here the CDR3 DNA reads TGTGCCGTGACTAGCGGAGTCACAGATACGCAGTATTTT. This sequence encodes CAVTSGVTDTQYF.

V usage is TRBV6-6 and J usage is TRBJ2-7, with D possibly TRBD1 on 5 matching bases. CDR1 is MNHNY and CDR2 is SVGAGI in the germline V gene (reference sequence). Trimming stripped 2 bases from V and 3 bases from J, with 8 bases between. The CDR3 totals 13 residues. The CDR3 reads CASSYQGSYEQYF. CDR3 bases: TGTGCCAGCAGTTACCAGGGAAGCTACGAGCAGTACTTC.

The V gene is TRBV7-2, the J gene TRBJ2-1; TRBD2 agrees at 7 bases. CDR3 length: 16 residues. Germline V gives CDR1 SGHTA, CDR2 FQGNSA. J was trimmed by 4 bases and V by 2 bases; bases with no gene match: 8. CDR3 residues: CASSLQAGFAYNEQFF. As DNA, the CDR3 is TGTGCCAGCAGCTTACAAGCGGGATTCGCTTACAATGAGCAGTTCTTC. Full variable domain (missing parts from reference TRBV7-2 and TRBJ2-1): GAGVSQSPSNKVTEKGKDVELRCDPISGHTALYWYRQSLGQGLEFLIYFQGNSAPDKSGLPSDRFSAERTGGSVSTLTIQRTQQEDSAVYLCASSLQAGFAYNEQFFGPGTRLTVL.